This T cell receptor beta chain was captured in a study of Graves' ophthalmopathy and Graves' hyperthyroidism. This CDR3 has 14 residues. Trimming left V 4 bases short and J 1 base short, with 12 bases between. Germline loops: CDR1 SGHKS, CDR2 YYEKEE (reference sequence). This clonotype was picked up many times. RNA transcripts were the source from which TCR beta CDR3 regions were amplified. RT-PCR with HTBI primers came first, then second-round multiplex PCR. TCRdb independently ran MiXCR on the multiplex PCR reads; one entry per CDR3 protein. The sample holds about 1.1 million distinct CDR3 sequences, approximately 35% seen once. Newly diagnosed hyperthyroidism donors, aged 18 to 65, duration under 2 months. Establishment of the diagnosis relied upon clinical symptoms, serum thyroxine, TRAb, thyroid ultrasound and orbital computed tomography.

The sequencing input was peripheral blood or thyroid tissue (not recorded which). The chain couples TRBV5-5 to TRBJ2-7, with D possibly TRBD2 on 5 matching bases. The TCR originated in an adult man with Graves' hyperthyroidism. The CDR3 DNA reads TGTGCCAGCAGCCCTCCTCGGGATTCCTACGAGCAGTACTTC. It specifies CASSPPRDSYEQYF.